These 25 T cell receptor beta chains share one sample of origin, sequenced in a study of T cells after yellow fever vaccination. TCRdb reprocessed the 5' RACE reads via MiXCR and lists one record per CDR3 protein. The sample yields some 110,000 distinct CDR3 sequences, 6.5% to 9% seen once. The specimen was CD4+ T cells sorted from PBMCs, collected 45 days after the first yellow fever vaccination. The source is a man aged 18 to 30 who received the YFV17D yellow fever vaccine.

V and J are TRBV12-3 or TRBV12-4 and TRBJ1-5; the D is unclear. CDR3 length: 13 residues. V lost 2 bases and J 7 bases, leaving 9 bases between the germline ends. The CDR3 region has the DNA TGTGCCAGCAGTTTAAGGGTTTACCAGCCCCAGCATTTT. It encodes CASSLRVYQPQHF.

As concerns this clonotype: This could be a read error, since a much larger clone is one nucleotide away. The chain carries TRBV6-5 and TRBJ2-1, with a possible D match to TRBD2 (6 bases). V lost 2 bases, J lost 6 bases, and 14 bases lay in between. Germline lookup yields CDR1 MNHEY and CDR2 SVGAGI. The CDR3 has 15 amino acids. The CDR3 spells CASSYGAGKLNEQFF. CDR3 DNA sequence: TGTGCCAGCAGTTACGGCGCGGGGAAACTCAATGAGCAGTTCTTC.

Comment on this clonotype: A much more abundant neighbour one base away suggests this may be a read error. The genes are TRBV7-6 and TRBJ2-3, with TRBD2 as a possible D gene (5 bases). CDR1 and CDR2 from the germline V gene are SGHVS and FNYEAQ. Trimming removed 8 bases from V and 6 bases from J, with 24 bases in between. The CDR3 is 16 amino acids. The CDR3 nucleotides are TGTGCCAGCGGCCCCCTTGTGACTAACCTTCGCGATACGCAGTATTTT. Translating it yields CASGPLVTNLRDTQYF.

This clonotype was seen a handful of times. The rearrangement uses TRBV6-5 and TRBJ1-5; TRBD1 is a possible D gene (6 bases). In germline, CDR1 is MNHEY, CDR2 SVGAGI. Trimming stripped 0 bases from V and 8 bases from J, with 11 bases between. This CDR3 has 14 residues. The CDR3 DNA is TGTGCCAGCAGTTACTCGTCGACAGGTGAGCCCCAGCATTTT. It encodes CASSYSSTGEPQHF.

This clonotype was detected many times. The chain recombines TRBV4-3 with TRBJ2-4; 8 positions match TRBD2. Germline-derived CDR1 and CDR2 are LGHNA and YSLEER. CDR3 length: 17 amino acids. J lost 3 bases, V lost 1 base, and 8 bases had no gene match. CDR3 sequence: CASSQARGLDYKNIQYF. As DNA, the CDR3 is TGCGCCAGCAGCCAAGCCCGGGGACTAGACTACAAAAACATTCAGTACTTC.

This clonotype was observed a few times. V is TRBV5-4 and J is TRBJ1-1; 9 bases are shared with TRBD1. J was trimmed by 1 base and V by 4 bases; bases with no gene match: 11. This CDR3 has 17 amino acids. Germline V gene data show CDR1 as SGHNT and CDR2 as YYREEE (reference sequence). CDR3 loop: CASSGAFGQGRNTEAFF. The CDR3 DNA reads TGTGCCAGCAGCGGAGCCTTTGGACAGGGGCGGAACACTGAAGCTTTCTTT.

This clonotype showed up many times. This chain uses TRBV11-2 with TRBJ2-5; D is ambiguous. CDR3 length equals 14 residues. V dropped 0 bases and J dropped 1 base, with 6 bases sitting between them. Looked up from germline, CDR1 is SGHAT and CDR2 is FQNNGV. For the CDR3, the DNA is TGTGCCAGCAGCTTAGAGGGCAGCCAAGAGACCCAGTACTTC. It is translated as CASSLEGSQETQYF.

This clonotype occurred many times. This sequence joins TRBV7-2 and TRBJ2-5; 8 bases are shared with TRBD1. Per germline, CDR1 SGHTA and CDR2 FQGNSA. The length of the CDR3 is 15 residues. Germline trimming cut 5 bases from V and 5 bases from J; bases unmatched to any gene: 10. In DNA form, the CDR3 reads TGTGCCAGCAGCCGGGGCCCCCAGGGGGCGGAGACCCAGTACTTC. Translated, it gives CASSRGPQGAETQYF.

This clonotype showed up just a few times. This chain joins TRBV5-1 and TRBJ2-7; tentatively, D is TRBD2 (6 bases). V was shortened by 4 bases and J by 0 bases, with 14 bases between the two germline ends. The CDR3 runs 15 residues. The germline V gene has CDR1 SGHRS and CDR2 YFSETQ. The CDR3 DNA is TGCGCCAGCAGCATCTCCGGGACTGCCTCCTACGAGCAGTACTTC. Translated, it gives CASSISGTASYEQYF.

This clonotype has ten or more counts. The chain is built from TRBV7-9 and TRBJ1-5; 7 nucleotides align to TRBD1. Germline CDR1 is SEHNR and CDR2 is FQNEAQ (reference sequence). The CDR3 spans 15 residues. With 5 bases clipped from V and 5 bases from J, the junction kept 9 bases outside the gene matches. The CDR3 coding sequence is TGTGCCAGCAGCCTCGGGACAGCTACTTATCAGCCCCAGCATTTT. Its translation: CASSLGTATYQPQHF.

This sequence joins TRBV12-3 or TRBV12-4 and TRBJ2-3; 8 bases fit TRBD2. V lost 11 bases and J lost 1; bases outside the gene matches: 20. This CDR3 is built from 18 residues. DNA of the CDR3: TGTGCCTTCTGTTTAGCGCTTAGGAGCGGGGGAGGCACAGATACGCAGTATTTT. This gives the protein CAFCLALRSGGGTDTQYF.

This clonotype was seen repeatedly, ten times or more. This chain connects TRBV18 to TRBJ2-7; D is undetermined. Trimming took 3 bases from V and 5 from J, leaving 14 bases between them. Germline V CDR1 and CDR2: KGHSH, LQKENI. The CDR3 consists of 14 residues. CDR3 sequence: CASSPGQSQNEQYF. The CDR3 coding sequence is TGTGCCAGCTCACCGGGTCAATCCCAGAACGAGCAGTACTTC.

The V call is TRBV4-2, the J call TRBJ2-5, with 11 bases that match TRBD2. The CDR3 is 21 amino acids. V shed 4 bases, J shed 2 bases, and the junction held 21 bases outside the gene matches. Per germline, CDR1 LGHNA and CDR2 YNFKEQ. The CDR3 sequence: CASSRNGAVSSGGTLQETQYF. Here the CDR3 DNA reads TGTGCCAGCAGCCGAAACGGGGCAGTATCTAGCGGGGGGACCTTACAAGAGACCCAGTACTTC.

This clonotype showed up many times. The rearrangement joins TRBV21-1 to TRBJ2-5; the table's D call, TRBD2, was not checked against the DNA. TRBV21-1 is a recognized pseudogene. The CDR3 has 17 amino acids. The CDR3 here is CASSKRPAGGKQETQYF. The CDR3, as DNA: TGTGCCAGCAGCAAAAGACCGGCCGGAGGGAAACAAGAGACCCAGTACTTC.

The chain joins TRBV6-2 or TRBV6-3 to TRBJ1-5; perhaps TRBD1 as D (5 bases). There are 13 residues in the CDR3. V was clipped by 7 bases and J by 5 bases, with 12 bases between them. Germline lookup yields CDR1 MNHEY and CDR2 SVGEGT. CDR3 nucleotides: TGTGCCAGCACCAGGGACGGAGATCAGCCCCAGCATTTT. Translation gives CASTRDGDQPQHF.

This clonotype came up many times. The gene calls are TRBV12-3 or TRBV12-4 and TRBJ2-7; the D gene is possibly TRBD2 (6 bases). The CDR3 runs 15 residues. V lost 6 bases and J 6 bases, leaving 21 bases between the germline ends. For the CDR3, the DNA is TGTGCCAGCAGCCCGGGTGGAGGGCCTCTCTCCGAGCAGTACGTC. It translates to CASSPGGGPLSEQYV.

Many counts were recorded for this clonotype. The V and J genes are TRBV29-1 and TRBJ1-5, with D possibly matching TRBD1 (6 bases). Germline values: CDR1 SQVTM, CDR2 ANQGSEA. The CDR3 consists of 12 residues. Trimming stripped 4 bases from V and 6 bases from J, with 10 bases between. CDR3 in DNA: TGCAGCGTTGGGGACACCCCTCAGCCCCAGCATTTT. It yields the protein CSVGDTPQPQHF.

This clonotype was observed at least ten times. The chain employs TRBV21-1 and TRBJ2-7; the table assigns TRBD2, which was not confirmed against the DNA. TRBV21-1 is annotated as a pseudogene. The CDR3 is 16 amino acids. The CDR3: CASSTGLAGPSYEQYF. CDR3 in DNA: TGTGCCAGCAGCACGGGGCTAGCGGGTCCTTCATACGAGCAGTACTTC.

The sample holds many counts of this clonotype. The rearrangement links TRBV5-1 to TRBJ2-5; 7 nucleotides agree with TRBD2. The CDR3 contains 14 residues. V shed 0 bases, J shed 4 bases, and the junction held 3 bases outside the gene matches. The germline gives CDR1 SGHRS, CDR2 YFSETQ. Here the CDR3 reads CASSLGLAVETQYF. As DNA, the CDR3 is TGCGCCAGCAGCTTGGGACTAGCAGTAGAGACCCAGTACTTC.

The table lists this clonotype with a few counts. The rearrangement joins TRBV20-1 to TRBJ1-1, with no clear D. The germline CDR1 and CDR2 sequences are DFQATT and SNEGSKA (reference sequence). CDR3 length equals 11 residues. As DNA, the CDR3 is TGCACGACTGGGAGGGACACTGAAGCTTTCTTT. Translated, it gives CTTGRDTEAFF.

This clonotype has ten or more counts. The CDR3 DNA reads TGCGCCAGCAGCTTGGACAGGCAGAACACTGAAGCTTTCTTT. Protein product: CASSLDRQNTEAFF. This chain uses TRBV5-1 with TRBJ1-1; perhaps TRBD1 as D (5 bases). The ends were cut back, 0 bases at V and 1 base at J, with 7 bases in the middle. CDR1 and CDR2 (germline): SGHRS, YFSETQ. This CDR3 contains 14 residues.

This clonotype showed up many times. The chain uses TRBV7-9 and TRBJ2-7; D is ambiguous. Germline CDR1 reads SEHNR; CDR2 reads FQNEAQ (reference sequence). Trimming removed 5 bases at V and 6 bases at J, with 17 bases between. The CDR3 sequence is 14 residues long. The CDR3 loop is CASSPQLLTPEQYF. CDR3 DNA sequence: TGTGCCAGCAGCCCCCAACTCCTGACACCCGAGCAGTACTTC.

This clonotype occurred many times. The V gene is TRBV4-1, the J gene TRBJ2-3; possible D gene TRBD1, 6 bases. The CDR3 runs 15 residues. Trimming removed 2 bases at V and 2 bases at J, with 11 bases between. CDR1 and CDR2 from the germline V gene are MGHRA and YSYEKL. The CDR3 protein is CASSQRTAITDTQYF. DNA for the CDR3: TGCGCCAGCAGCCAAAGGACAGCTATCACAGATACGCAGTATTTT.

This clonotype was observed many times. The J gene is TRBJ1-5, the V gene TRBV7-2; D remains ambiguous. Trimming pared 5 bases from V and 2 bases from J, leaving 13 bases between. The V gene's germline CDR1 is SGHTA and CDR2 FQGNSA. The CDR3 sequence is 15 residues long. The CDR3 loop is CASSRGYLGNQPQHF. The DNA of the CDR3 is TGTGCCAGCAGCCGAGGGTATCTGGGCAATCAGCCCCAGCATTTT.

The J gene is TRBJ2-1, the V gene TRBV5-1, with D possibly TRBD2 on 5 matching bases. Germline loops: CDR1 SGHRS, CDR2 YFSETQ. V was pared by 4 bases and J by 7 bases, with 18 bases between. CDR3 length: 15 residues. The CDR3 sequence: CASSPRGPTGNEQFF. As DNA, the CDR3 is TGCGCCAGCAGCCCTCGTGGCCCCACGGGGAATGAGCAGTTCTTC. Supplemented by reference TRBV5-1 and TRBJ2-1, the full variable domain reads KAGVTQTPRYLIKTRGQQVTLSCSPISGHRSVSWYQQTPGQGLQFLFEYFSETQRNKGNFPGRFSGRQFSNSRSEMNVSTLELGDSALYLCASSPRGPTGNEQFFGPGTRLTVL.